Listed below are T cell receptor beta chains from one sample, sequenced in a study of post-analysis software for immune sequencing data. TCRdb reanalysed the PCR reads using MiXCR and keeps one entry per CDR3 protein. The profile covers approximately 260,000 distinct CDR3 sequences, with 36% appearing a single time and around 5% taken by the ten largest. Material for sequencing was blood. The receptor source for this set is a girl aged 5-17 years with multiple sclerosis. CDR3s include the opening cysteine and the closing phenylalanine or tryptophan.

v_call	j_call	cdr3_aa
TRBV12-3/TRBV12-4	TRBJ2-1	CASSPGVTVNEQFF
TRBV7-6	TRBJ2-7	CASSLNEGAGGRQYF
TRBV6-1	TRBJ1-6	CASSLTDPSYNSPLHF
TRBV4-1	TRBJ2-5	CASSQDPGWEGETQYF
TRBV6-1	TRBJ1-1	CASSETDLNTEAFF
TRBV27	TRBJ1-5	CASSPHLQGLGQPQHF
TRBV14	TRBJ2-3	CASSQVPVHTQYF
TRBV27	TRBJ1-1	CASSPTGYRLSTEAFF
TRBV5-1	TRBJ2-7	CASSLAWTTHEQYF
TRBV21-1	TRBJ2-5	CASTQAGTSGGQETQYF